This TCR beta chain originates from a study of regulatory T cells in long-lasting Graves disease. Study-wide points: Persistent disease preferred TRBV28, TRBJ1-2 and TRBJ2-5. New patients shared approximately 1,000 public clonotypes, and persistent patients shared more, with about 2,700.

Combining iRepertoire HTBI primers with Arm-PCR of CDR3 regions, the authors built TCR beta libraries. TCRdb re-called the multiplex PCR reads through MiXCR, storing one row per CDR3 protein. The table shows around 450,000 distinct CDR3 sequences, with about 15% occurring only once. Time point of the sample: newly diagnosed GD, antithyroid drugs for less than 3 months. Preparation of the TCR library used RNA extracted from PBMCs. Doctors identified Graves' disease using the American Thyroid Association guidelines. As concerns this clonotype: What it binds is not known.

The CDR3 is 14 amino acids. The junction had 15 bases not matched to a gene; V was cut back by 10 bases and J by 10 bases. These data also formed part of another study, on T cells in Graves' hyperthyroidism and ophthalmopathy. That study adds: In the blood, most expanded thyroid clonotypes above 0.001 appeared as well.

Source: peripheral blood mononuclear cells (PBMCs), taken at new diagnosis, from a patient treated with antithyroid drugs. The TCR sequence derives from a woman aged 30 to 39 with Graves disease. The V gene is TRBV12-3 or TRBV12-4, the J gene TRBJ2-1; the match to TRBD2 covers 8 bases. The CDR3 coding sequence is TGTGCCACCCGGGTGGGCGGGAGGAATGGCGAGCAGTTCTTC. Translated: CATRVGGRNGEQFF.